This T cell receptor (beta chain) was sequenced during a study of blood T cell repertoires in COVID-19. Study overall: Material from acute and convalescent COVID-19 was sourced from the United States, Italy and Spain. Sources were T cells, B-cell-depleted T cells, or PBMCs; the material itself was cDNA or gDNA.

Germline V gene lookup returns CDR1 LGHNA and CDR2 YNFKEQ. With V trimmed by 7 bases and J by 5 bases, 9 bases remained unmatched. The CDR3 covers 15 residues. TCRdb keeps only in-frame clones here, not all; method: immunoSEQ multiplex PCR. Altogether roughly 97,000 clones are present, 90% to 95% being singletons, with the ten largest covering about 6.3%. The receptor was derived from a human donor in a cohort sampled during active COVID-19. Source material: peripheral blood. This sequence joins TRBV4-2 and TRBJ2-3; 10 positions match TRBD2. The CDR3 is CASTRESGGVDTQYF. CDR3 coding DNA: TGTGCCAGCACCCGAGAAAGCGGGGGGGTAGATACGCAGTATTTT.